Shown below are 12 T cell receptor beta chains from a single sample sequenced in a study of memory CD4+ T cells and cytomegalovirus serostatus. Repertoires were generated with immunoSEQ multiplex PCR, while TCRdb's copy carries only in-frame clones and drops some. The sample consists of roughly 45,000 clones, roughly 80% of them appearing once. The sort gate was single viable CD3+CD4+CD8-CD45RO+ cells for memory CD4+ T cells. Sequenced input: memory CD4+ T cells from blood. The receptor set was obtained from an adult in good health and CMV-seronegative.

The genes are TRBV15 and TRBJ2-7; no clear D. The germline CDR1 and CDR2 sequences are LNHNV and YYDKDF (reference sequence). V was shortened by 0 bases and J by 2 bases, with 8 bases between the two germline ends. This CDR3 comprises 14 residues. CDR3 DNA sequence: TGTGCCACCAGCAGAGATCAAAGACCCTACGAGCAGTACTTC. Translated, it gives CATSRDQRPYEQYF.

A remark on this clone: At one boundary the junction diverges from the germline segment, which might be a read error. The J gene is TRBJ1-3, the V gene TRBV28, with D possibly matching TRBD1 (5 bases). The CDR3 is 16 residues long. Germline values: CDR1 MDHEN, CDR2 SYDVKM. CDR3 protein: CASSIPGTPTGSTIYF. The DNA of the CDR3 is TGTGCCAGCAGTATCCCGGGGACTCCGACTGGAAGCACCATATATTTT.

The J gene is TRBJ1-2, the V gene TRBV11-2; perhaps TRBD1 as D (5 bases). This CDR3 spans 13 amino acids. The V end was cut by 4 bases, the J end by 7 bases, with 13 bases between. The germline CDR1 and CDR2 sequences are SGHAT and FQNNGV. The CDR3 DNA sequence: TGTGCCAGCAGCTCCCCCCTGAGGGGTGGCTACACCTTC. Amino acid sequence: CASSSPLRGGYTF. Looking up the rest from reference TRBV11-2 and TRBJ1-2 gives the full variable domain: EAGVAQSPRYKIIEKRQSVAFWCNPISGHATLYWYQQILGQGPKLLIQFQNNGVVDDSQLPKDRFSAERLKGVDSTLKIQPAKLEDSAVYLCASSSPLRGGYTFGSGTRLTVV.

This clone was seen just once. The chain uses TRBV30 and TRBJ1-2; 7 bases are a match to TRBD1. The CDR3 has 13 amino acids. Trimming removed 5 bases from V and 6 bases from J; junction bases left unmatched: 9. Germline assignment: CDR1 GTSNPN and CDR2 SVGIG (reference sequence). The CDR3 here is CAWEQGYENGYTF. In nucleotides, the CDR3 is TGTGCCTGGGAACAGGGGTACGAGAATGGCTACACCTTC.

About this clone itself: This sample includes further DNA sequences coding for the same CDR3. The rearrangement joins TRBV4-2 to TRBJ2-7, with 11 bases matching TRBD1. Germline CDR1 reads LGHNA; CDR2 reads YNFKEQ. The CDR3 runs to 15 residues. Losses at the gene ends were 8 bases for V and 4 bases for J; bases not matched to a gene: 10. The CDR3 spells CASGDPGQGAYEQYF. The CDR3 nucleotides are TGTGCCAGCGGGGACCCCGGACAGGGGGCTTACGAGCAGTACTTC.

The chain links TRBV5-1 to TRBJ1-4; D remains unclear. The CDR3 loop spans 15 amino acids. In germline, CDR1 is SGHRS, CDR2 YFSETQ. The V end lost 2 bases, the J end lost 8 bases, and 16 bases lay between the germline ends. CDR3 nucleotides: TGCGCCAGCAGCTTCGGGAGAGGGTCCTACGAAAAACTGTTTTTT. Translated: CASSFGRGSYEKLFF.

By sample share, this clone is medium-sized (0.01 to 0.1%). At one end the junction does not follow the germline gene, possibly because of a read error. V usage is TRBV28 and J usage is TRBJ2-7; 7 nucleotides align to TRBD1. In germline, CDR1 is MDHEN, CDR2 SYDVKM. This CDR3 region has 13 residues. In nucleotides, the CDR3 is TGTGCCAGCAGTAAACAGGGGCAAGGCGTTGAAGTCTTC. Protein product: CASSKQGQGVEVF.

Details on this clone: A read error may produce the germline difference seen at one junction end. This CDR3 reads CASRFGGETNEKLFF. The CDR3, as DNA: TGCGCCAGCCGCTTCGGAGGGGAAACTAATGAAAAACTGTTTTTT. The chain has TRBV5-1 and TRBJ1-4; D is perhaps TRBD1 (5 bases). The CDR3 length is 15 residues. CDR1 is SGHRS, CDR2 YFSETQ, per germline.

The gene calls are TRBV2 and TRBJ1-1; D not certain. V was pared by 6 bases and J by 2 bases, with 10 bases between. The CDR3 has 13 amino acids. Germline-derived CDR1 and CDR2 are SNHLY and FYNNEI. The CDR3 DNA reads TGTGCCAGCAGGATCTGGGATAACACTGAAGCTTTCTTT. Translation: CASRIWDNTEAFF.

This sequence joins TRBV7-9 and TRBJ1-1; 9 bases agree with TRBD1. The CDR3 sequence is 16 residues long. The V segment lost 1 base and the J segment 5 bases; nucleotides outside the gene matches: 8. Germline-derived CDR1 and CDR2 are SEHNR and FQNEAQ (reference sequence). The CDR3 DNA follows: TGTGCCAGCAGCTTAGACGACAGGGACAGGGTAACTGAAGCTTTCTTT. Translating it yields CASSLDDRDRVTEAFF. The complete variable domain, with remaining parts taken from reference TRBV7-9 and TRBJ1-1, reads DTGVSQNPRHKITKRGQNVTFRCDPISEHNRLYWYRQTLGQGPEFLTYFQNEAQLEKSRLLSDRFSAERPKGSFSTLEIQRTEQGDSAMYLCASSLDDRDRVTEAFFGQGTRLTVV.

The chain uses TRBV2 and TRBJ1-6, with D perhaps TRBD1 (6 bases). Germline CDR1 reads SNHLY; CDR2 reads FYNNEI. CDR3 length: 14 residues. Trimming cost V 8 bases and J 0 bases, with 8 bases left between them. This CDR3 is CASQGSSYNSPLHF. CDR3 coding DNA: TGTGCCAGCCAGGGGAGCTCCTATAATTCACCCCTCCACTTT.

The gene calls are TRBV5-1 and TRBJ2-2, with D perhaps TRBD1 (5 bases). This CDR3 region has 15 residues. In germline, CDR1 is SGHRS, CDR2 YFSETQ. V was pared by 1 base and J by 2 bases, with 9 bases between. Here the CDR3 reads CASSLLDTNTGELFF. The DNA of the CDR3 is TGCGCCAGCAGCTTGTTGGACACCAACACCGGGGAGCTGTTTTTT. Based on the CDR3 plus reference TRBV5-1 and TRBJ2-2, the full variable domain is KAGVTQTPRYLIKTRGQQVTLSCSPISGHRSVSWYQQTPGQGLQFLFEYFSETQRNKGNFPGRFSGRQFSNSRSEMNVSTLELGDSALYLCASSLLDTNTGELFFGEGSRLTVL.